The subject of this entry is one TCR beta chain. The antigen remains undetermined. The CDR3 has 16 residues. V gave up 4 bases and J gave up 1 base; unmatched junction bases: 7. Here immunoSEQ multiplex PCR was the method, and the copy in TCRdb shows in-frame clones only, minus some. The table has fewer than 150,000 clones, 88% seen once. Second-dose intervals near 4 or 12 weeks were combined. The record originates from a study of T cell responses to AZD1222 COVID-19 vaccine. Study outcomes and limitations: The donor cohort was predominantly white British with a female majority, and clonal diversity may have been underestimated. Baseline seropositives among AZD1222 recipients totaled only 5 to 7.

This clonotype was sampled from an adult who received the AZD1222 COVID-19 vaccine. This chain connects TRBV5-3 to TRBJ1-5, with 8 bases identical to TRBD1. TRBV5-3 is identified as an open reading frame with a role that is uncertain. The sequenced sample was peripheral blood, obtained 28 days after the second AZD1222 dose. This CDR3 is CARSQRTGPSNQPQHF. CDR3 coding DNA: TGTGCCAGAAGCCAACGGACAGGGCCGAGCAATCAGCCCCAGCATTTT.